This T cell receptor (beta chain) was found in a study of OX40 agonist ivuxolimab in advanced cancers. Study-wide results and caveats: Averaging showed that CD8+ T cells had more expanded clones than CD4+ did. Nonresponders included some who also had low normalized T-cell clonal expansion.

V gave up 3 bases and J gave up 2 bases, with 11 bases separating them. The germline V gene has CDR1 SGHTA and CDR2 FQGNSA. This CDR3 has 15 amino acids. Profiled with immunoSEQ multiplex PCR; TCRdb holds only in-frame clones, not every one. The sample lists over 65,000 clones; about four fifths were seen once. About this clone: Its antigen is undetermined.

Here the sequenced sample was CD4+ or CD8+ T cells sorted from blood, taken in a trial of the OX40 agonist ivuxolimab. This TCR was recovered from an adult with an advanced solid tumor such as melanoma, head and neck, liver or kidney cancer. The chain combines TRBV7-2 with TRBJ1-5; D possibly corresponds to TRBD1 (5 bases). CDR3 in amino acids: CASSFRVGGNQPQHF. DNA for the CDR3: TGTGCCAGCAGCTTCAGGGTGGGTGGCAATCAGCCCCAGCATTTT.